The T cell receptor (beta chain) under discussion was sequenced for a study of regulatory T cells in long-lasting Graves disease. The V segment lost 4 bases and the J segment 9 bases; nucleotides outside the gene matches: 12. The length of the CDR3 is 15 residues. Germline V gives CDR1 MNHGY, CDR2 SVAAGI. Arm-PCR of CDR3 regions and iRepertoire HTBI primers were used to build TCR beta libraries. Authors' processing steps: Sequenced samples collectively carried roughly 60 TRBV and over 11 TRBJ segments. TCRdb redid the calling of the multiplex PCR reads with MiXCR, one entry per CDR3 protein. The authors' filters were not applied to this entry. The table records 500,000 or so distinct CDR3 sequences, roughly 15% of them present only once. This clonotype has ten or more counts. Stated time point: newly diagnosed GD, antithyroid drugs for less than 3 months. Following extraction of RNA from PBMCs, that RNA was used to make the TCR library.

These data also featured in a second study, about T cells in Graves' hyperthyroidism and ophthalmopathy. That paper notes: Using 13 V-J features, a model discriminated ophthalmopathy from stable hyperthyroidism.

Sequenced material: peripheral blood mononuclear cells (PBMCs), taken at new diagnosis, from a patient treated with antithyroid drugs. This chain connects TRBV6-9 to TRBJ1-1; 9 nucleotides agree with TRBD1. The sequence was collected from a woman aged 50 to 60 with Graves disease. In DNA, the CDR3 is TGTGCCAGCAGTTCGGACAGGGGTTTGTCTCGGAAAGCTTTCTTT. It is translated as CASSSDRGLSRKAFF.